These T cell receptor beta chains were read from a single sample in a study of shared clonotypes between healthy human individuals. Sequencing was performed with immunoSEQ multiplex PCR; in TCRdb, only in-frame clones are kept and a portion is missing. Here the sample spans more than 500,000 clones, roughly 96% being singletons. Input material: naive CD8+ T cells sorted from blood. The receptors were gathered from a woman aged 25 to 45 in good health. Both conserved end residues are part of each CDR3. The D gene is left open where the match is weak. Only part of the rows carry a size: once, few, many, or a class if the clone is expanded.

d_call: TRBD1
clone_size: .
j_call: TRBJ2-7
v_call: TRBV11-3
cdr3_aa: CASDFFRDRAEQYF
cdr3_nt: TGTGCCAGCGACTTCTTCCGGGACAGGGCCGAGCAGTACTTC

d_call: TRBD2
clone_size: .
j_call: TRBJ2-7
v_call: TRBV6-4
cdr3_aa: CASSESAGGSEQYF
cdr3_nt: TGTGCCAGCAGTGAATCGGCGGGAGGATCCGAGCAGTACTTC

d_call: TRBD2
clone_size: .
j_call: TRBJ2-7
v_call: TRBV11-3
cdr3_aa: CASSLDPSGDTYEQYF
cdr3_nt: TGTGCCAGCAGCTTAGATCCTAGCGGGGATACCTACGAGCAGTACTTC

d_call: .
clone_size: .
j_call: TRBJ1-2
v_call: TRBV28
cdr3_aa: CASSLVGLNYGYTF
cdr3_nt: TGTGCCAGCAGTTTGGTAGGTCTAAACTATGGCTACACCTTC

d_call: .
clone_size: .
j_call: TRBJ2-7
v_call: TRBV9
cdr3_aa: CASSVGALAYEQYF
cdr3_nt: TGTGCCAGCAGCGTCGGGGCCCTCGCCTACGAGCAGTACTTC

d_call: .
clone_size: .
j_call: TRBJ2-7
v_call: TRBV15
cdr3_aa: CATSGYNPGGYEQYF
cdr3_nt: TGTGCCACCAGCGGTTACAACCCCGGGGGCTACGAGCAGTACTTC

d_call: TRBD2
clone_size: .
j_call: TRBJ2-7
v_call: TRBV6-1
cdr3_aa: CASSLGGRASYEQYF
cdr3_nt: TGTGCCAGCTCTTTAGGCGGGAGGGCCTCCTACGAGCAGTACTTC

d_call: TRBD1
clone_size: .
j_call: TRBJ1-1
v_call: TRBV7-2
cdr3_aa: CASSWGQTYPEAFF
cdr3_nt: TGTGCCAGCAGCTGGGGACAGACGTATCCTGAAGCTTTCTTT

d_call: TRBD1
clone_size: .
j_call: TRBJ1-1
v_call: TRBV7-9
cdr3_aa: CASSTRTGPNTEAFF
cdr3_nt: TGTGCCAGCAGCACCCGGACAGGGCCCAACACTGAAGCTTTCTTT

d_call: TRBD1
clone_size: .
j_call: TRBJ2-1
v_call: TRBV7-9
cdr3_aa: CASSRRAGTGWGYEQFF
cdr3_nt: TGTGCCAGCAGCCGGCGGGCCGGGACAGGGTGGGGGTATGAGCAGTTCTTC

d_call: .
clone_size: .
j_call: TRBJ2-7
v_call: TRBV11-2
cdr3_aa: CACAGSEYEQYF
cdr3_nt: TGTGCCTGTGCTGGGTCAGAGTACGAGCAGTACTTC

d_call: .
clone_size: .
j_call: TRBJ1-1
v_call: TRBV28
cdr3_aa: CASSLSRSATEAFF
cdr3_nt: TGTGCCAGCAGTTTATCCAGGTCGGCCACTGAAGCTTTCTTT

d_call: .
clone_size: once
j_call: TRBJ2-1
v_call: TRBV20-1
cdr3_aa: CSARNYNEQFF
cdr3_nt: TGCAGTGCTAGAAACTACAATGAGCAGTTCTTC

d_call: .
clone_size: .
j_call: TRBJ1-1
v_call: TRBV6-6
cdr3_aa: CASSVGTSGTEAFF
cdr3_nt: TGTGCCAGCAGTGTTGGGACCTCTGGGACTGAAGCTTTCTTT

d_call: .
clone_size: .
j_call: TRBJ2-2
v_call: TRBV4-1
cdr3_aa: CASSQVAGTGELFF
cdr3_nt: TGCGCCAGCAGCCAAGTCGCAGGAACCGGGGAGCTGTTTTTT

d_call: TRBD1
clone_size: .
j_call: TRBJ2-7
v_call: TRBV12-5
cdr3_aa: CASAGDRSYEQYF
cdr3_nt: TGTGCTAGTGCCGGGGACAGGAGTTACGAGCAGTACTTC

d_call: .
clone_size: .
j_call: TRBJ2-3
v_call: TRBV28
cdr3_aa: CASSLLAWRAISTDTQYF
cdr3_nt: TGTGCCAGCAGTTTATTGGCATGGCGGGCCATTAGCACAGATACGCAGTATTTT

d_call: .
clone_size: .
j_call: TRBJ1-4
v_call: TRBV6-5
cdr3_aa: CASSSRAEEKLFF
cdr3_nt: TGTGCCAGCAGTTCCCGGGCCGAAGAAAAACTGTTTTTT

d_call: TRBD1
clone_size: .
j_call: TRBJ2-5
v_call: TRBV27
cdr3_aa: CASSLQGTAQTQYF
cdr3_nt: TGTGCCAGCAGTTTACAAGGGACAGCCCAGACCCAGTACTTC

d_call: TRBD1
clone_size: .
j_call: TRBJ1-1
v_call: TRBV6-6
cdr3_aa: CASRDREFTEAFF
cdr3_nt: TGTGCCAGCAGAGACAGGGAGTTTACTGAAGCTTTCTTT

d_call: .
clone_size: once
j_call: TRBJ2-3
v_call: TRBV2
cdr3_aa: CASSEIAEHTDTQYF
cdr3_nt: TGTGCCAGCAGTGAAATAGCGGAGCACACAGATACGCAGTATTTT

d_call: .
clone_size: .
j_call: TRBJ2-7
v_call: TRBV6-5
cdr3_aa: CASSYAAATYEQYF
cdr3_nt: TGTGCCAGCAGTTACGCTGCAGCAACCTACGAGCAGTACTTC